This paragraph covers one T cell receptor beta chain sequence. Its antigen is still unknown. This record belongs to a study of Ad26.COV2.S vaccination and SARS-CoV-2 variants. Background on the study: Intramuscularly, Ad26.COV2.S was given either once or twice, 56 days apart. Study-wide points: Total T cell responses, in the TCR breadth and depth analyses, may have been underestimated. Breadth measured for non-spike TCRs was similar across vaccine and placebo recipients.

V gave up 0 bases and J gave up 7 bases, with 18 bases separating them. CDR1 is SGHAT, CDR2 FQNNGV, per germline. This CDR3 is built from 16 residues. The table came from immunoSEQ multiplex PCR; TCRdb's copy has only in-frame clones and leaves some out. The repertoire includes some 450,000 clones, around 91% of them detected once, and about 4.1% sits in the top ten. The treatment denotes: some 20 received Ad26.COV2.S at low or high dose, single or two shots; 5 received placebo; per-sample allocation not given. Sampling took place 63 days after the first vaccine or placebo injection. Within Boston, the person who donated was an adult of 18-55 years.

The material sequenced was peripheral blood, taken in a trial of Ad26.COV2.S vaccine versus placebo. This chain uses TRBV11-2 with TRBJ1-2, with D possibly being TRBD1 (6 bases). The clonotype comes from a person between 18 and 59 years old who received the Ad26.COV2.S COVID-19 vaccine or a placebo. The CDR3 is CASSLDMAGELSGYTF. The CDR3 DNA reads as TGTGCCAGCAGCTTAGATATGGCAGGGGAGCTCTCTGGCTACACCTTC.